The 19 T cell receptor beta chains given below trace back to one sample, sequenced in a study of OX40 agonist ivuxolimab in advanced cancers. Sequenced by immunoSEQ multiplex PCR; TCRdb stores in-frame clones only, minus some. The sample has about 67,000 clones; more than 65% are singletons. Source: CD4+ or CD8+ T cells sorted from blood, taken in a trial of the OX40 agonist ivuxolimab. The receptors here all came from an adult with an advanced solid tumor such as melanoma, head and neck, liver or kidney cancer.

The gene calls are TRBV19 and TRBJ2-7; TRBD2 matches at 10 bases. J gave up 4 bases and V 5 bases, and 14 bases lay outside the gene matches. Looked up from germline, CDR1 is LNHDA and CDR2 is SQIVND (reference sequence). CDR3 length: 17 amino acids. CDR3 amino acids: CASSRHKGASGRYEQYF. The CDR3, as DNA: TGTGCCAGTAGTCGTCATAAAGGGGCTAGCGGGAGATACGAGCAGTACTTC.

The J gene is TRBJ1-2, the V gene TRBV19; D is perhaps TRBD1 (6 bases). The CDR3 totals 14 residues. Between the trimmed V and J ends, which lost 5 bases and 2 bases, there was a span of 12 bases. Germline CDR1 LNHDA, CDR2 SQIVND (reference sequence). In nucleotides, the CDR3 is TGTGCCAGTAGTCCTGGACAGTGGAACTATGGCTACACCTTC. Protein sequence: CASSPGQWNYGYTF.

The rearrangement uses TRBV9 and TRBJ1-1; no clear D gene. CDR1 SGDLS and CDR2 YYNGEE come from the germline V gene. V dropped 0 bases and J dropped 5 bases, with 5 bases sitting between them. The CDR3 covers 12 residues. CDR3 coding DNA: TGTGCCAGCAGCGTAGAGGGTACTGAAGCTTTCTTT. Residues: CASSVEGTEAFF.

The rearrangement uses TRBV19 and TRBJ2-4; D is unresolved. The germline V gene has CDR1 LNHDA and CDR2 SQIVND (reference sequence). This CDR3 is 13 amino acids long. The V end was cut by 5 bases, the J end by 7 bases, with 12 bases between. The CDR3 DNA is TGTGCCAGTAGTCCCCGTAGCCGTAACATTCAGTACTTC. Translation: CASSPRSRNIQYF. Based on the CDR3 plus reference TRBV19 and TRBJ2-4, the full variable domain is DGGITQSPKYLFRKEGQNVTLSCEQNLNHDAMYWYRQDPGQGLRLIYYSQIVNDFQKGDIAEGYSVSREKKESFPLTVTSAQKNPTAFYLCASSPRSRNIQYFGAGTRLSVL.

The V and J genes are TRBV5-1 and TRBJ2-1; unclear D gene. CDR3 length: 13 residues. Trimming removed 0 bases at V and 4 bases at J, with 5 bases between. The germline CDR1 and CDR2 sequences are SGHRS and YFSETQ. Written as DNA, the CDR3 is TGCGCCAGCAGCTTGGGCCAGTACAATGAGCAGTTCTTC. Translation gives CASSLGQYNEQFF.

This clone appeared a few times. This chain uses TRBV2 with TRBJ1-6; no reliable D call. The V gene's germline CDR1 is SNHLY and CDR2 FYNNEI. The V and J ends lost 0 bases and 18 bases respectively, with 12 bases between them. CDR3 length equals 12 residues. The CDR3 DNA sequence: TGTGCCAGCAGTGAAGCTAGACAACTTCCCCACTTT. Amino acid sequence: CASSEARQLPHF.

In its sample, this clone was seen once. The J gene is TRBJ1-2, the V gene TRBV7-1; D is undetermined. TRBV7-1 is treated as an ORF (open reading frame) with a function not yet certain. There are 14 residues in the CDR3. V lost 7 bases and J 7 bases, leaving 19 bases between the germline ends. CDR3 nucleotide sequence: TGTGCCAGCACCATGACCCCCAACCTCGGTGGCTACACCTTC. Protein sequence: CASTMTPNLGGYTF.

The chain's CDR3 is CASSPPGQIGNEQFF. The CDR3 DNA reads as TGTGCCAGCAGTCCCCCGGGACAGATCGGCAATGAGCAGTTCTTC. This chain uses TRBV28 with TRBJ2-1, with 7 bases aligning to TRBD1. This CDR3 region has 15 residues. Trimming removed 5 bases from V and 6 bases from J; junction bases left unmatched: 10. The V gene's germline CDR1 is MDHEN and CDR2 SYDVKM. Combining the CDR3 with reference TRBV28 and TRBJ2-1 gives the whole variable domain DVKVTQSSRYLVKRTGEKVFLECVQDMDHENMFWYRQDPGLGLRLIYFSYDVKMKEKGDIPEGYSVSREKKERFSLILESASTNQTSMYLCASSPPGQIGNEQFFGPGTRLTVL.

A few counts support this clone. The CDR3 reads CASSPTGVGNQPQHF. The CDR3 coding sequence is TGTGCCAGCTCACCGACAGGGGTGGGCAATCAGCCCCAGCATTTT. The V call is TRBV18, the J call TRBJ1-5; 8 nucleotides align to TRBD1. CDR1 and CDR2 (germline): KGHSH, LQKENI. The V segment lost 3 bases and the J segment 2 bases; nucleotides outside the gene matches: 3. The CDR3 has 15 amino acids.

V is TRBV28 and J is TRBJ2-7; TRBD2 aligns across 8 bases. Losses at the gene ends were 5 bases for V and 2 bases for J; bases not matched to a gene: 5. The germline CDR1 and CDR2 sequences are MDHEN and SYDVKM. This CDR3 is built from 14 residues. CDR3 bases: TGTGCCAGCAGTCCCTTGCGGGAGGCCTACGAGCAGTACTTC. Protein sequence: CASSPLREAYEQYF.

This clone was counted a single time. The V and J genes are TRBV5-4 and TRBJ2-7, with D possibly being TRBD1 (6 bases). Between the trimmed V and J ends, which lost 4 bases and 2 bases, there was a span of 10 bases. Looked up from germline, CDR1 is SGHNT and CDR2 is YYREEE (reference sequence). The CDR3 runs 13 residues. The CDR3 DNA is TGTGCCAGCAGCCGGACAGAGGCCTACGAGCAGTACTTC. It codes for CASSRTEAYEQYF.

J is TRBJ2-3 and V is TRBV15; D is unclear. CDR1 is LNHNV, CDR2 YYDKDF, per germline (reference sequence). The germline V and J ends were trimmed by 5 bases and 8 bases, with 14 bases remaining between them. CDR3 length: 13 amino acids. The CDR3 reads CATSVPRDSTQYF. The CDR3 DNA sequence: TGTGCCACCAGCGTACCCCGAGATAGTACGCAGTATTTT. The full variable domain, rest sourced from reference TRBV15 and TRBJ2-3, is DAMVIQNPRYQVTQFGKPVTLSCSQTLNHNVMYWYQQKSSQAPKLLFHYYDKDFNNEADTPDNFQSRRPNTSFCFLDIRSPGLGDTAMYLCATSVPRDSTQYFGPGTRLTVL.

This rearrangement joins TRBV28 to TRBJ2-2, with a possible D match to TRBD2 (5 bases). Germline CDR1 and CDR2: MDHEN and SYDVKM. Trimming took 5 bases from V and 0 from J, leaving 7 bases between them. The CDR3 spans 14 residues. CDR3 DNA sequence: TGTGCCAGCAGTGAGACTACGAACACCGGGGAGCTGTTTTTT. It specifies CASSETTNTGELFF.

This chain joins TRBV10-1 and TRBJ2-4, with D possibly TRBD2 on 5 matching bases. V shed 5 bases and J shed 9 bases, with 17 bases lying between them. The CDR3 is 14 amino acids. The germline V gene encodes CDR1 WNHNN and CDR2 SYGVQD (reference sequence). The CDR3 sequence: CASSREIMGGIQYF. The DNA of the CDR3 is TGCGCCAGCAGTAGGGAGATAATGGGCGGCATTCAGTACTTC.

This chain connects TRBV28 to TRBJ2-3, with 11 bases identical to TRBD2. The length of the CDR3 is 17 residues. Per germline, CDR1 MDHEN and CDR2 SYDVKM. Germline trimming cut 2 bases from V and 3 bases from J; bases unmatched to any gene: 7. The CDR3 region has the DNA TGTGCCAGCAGTTTAATATTAGCGGGAGGGCCGACAGATACGCAGTATTTT. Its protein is CASSLILAGGPTDTQYF.

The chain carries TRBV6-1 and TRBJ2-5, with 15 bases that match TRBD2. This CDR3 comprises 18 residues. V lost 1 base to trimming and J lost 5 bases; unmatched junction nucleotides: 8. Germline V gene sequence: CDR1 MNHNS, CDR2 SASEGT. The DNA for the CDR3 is TGTGCCAGCAGTGAAGGGGTCCGGACTAGCGGGAGGGCCGAGACCCAGTACTTC. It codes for CASSEGVRTSGRAETQYF.

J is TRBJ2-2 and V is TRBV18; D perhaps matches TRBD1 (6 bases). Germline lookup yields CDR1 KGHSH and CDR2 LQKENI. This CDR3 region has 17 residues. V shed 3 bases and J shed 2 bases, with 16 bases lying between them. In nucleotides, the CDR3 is TGTGCCAGCTCACCGAGTCGACAGGTATACAACACCGGGGAGCTGTTTTTT. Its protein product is CASSPSRQVYNTGELFF.

CDR3 residues: CASSRGGRYSNQPQHF. The CDR3 bases are TGTGCCAGTAGTAGAGGGGGCCGGTATAGCAATCAGCCCCAGCATTTT. The genes are TRBV19 and TRBJ1-5; the match to TRBD1 covers 7 bases. CDR1 and CDR2 from the germline V gene are LNHDA and SQIVND (reference sequence). The CDR3 loop spans 16 amino acids. Trimming cost V 4 bases and J 0 bases; bases outside gene matches: 6.

This CDR3 is CASSQGGGTSMLQFF. CDR3 DNA sequence: TGCGCCAGCAGCCAAGGGGGAGGGACTAGCATGTTACAGTTCTTC. This sequence joins TRBV4-1 and TRBJ2-1; 9 bases line up with TRBD2. The germline CDR1 and CDR2 sequences are MGHRA and YSYEKL. V shed 1 base and J 13 bases; nucleotides not matched to a gene: 11. The CDR3 is 15 residues long.